This T cell receptor (beta chain) was profiled in a study of radiotherapy plus CTLA-4 blockade in lung cancer. Study-level results: Per reports, early blood T cell clone dynamics, plus interferon-beta, forecast response most strongly. Some TCR clones had been derived from tumors. These clones expanded in peripheral blood after radiotherapy plus ipilimumab.

Trimming stripped 8 bases from V and 0 bases from J, with 10 bases between. Germline V gene lookup returns CDR1 SGHTA and CDR2 FQGTGA. The CDR3 contains 13 residues. Details on this clone: Its target is not known.

Produced via immunoSEQ multiplex PCR; TCRdb's table is partial and in-frame only. The table shows about 97,000 clones, with roughly 79% occurring only once. The input for sequencing was peripheral blood, taken from a patient treated with radiotherapy plus ipilimumab. The source is a human donor with non-small cell lung cancer who had a partial response to radiotherapy plus ipilimumab. Some clones in this sample may be carry-over from other donors' samples. This sequence joins TRBV7-3 and TRBJ1-1; the D gene is possibly TRBD1 (5 bases). Written as DNA, the CDR3 is TGTGCCAGCGGACAAGCCTTGAACACTGAAGCTTTCTTT. Translated, it gives CASGQALNTEAFF.